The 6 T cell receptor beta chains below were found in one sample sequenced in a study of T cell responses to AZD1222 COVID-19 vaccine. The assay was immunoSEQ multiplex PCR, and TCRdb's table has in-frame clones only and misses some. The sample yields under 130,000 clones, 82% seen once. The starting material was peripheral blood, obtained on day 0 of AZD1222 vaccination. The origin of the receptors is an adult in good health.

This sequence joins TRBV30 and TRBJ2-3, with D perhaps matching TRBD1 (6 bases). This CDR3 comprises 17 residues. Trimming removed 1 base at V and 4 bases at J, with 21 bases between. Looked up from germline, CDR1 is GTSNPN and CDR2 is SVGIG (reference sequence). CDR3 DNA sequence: TGTGCCTGGAGTGCCTCCAGGACAGTTAAAGAAGCAGATACGCAGTATTTT. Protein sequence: CAWSASRTVKEADTQYF.

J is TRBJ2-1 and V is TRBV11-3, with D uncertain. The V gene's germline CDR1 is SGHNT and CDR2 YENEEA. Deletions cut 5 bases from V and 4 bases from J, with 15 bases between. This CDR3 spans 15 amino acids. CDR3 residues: CASSNSFPRYNEQFF. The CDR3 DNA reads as TGTGCCAGCAGCAACTCGTTTCCGCGGTACAATGAGCAGTTCTTC.

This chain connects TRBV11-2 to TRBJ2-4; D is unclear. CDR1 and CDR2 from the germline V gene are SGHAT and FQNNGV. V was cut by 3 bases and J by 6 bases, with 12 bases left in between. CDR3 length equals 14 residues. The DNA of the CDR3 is TGTGCCAGCAGCTTGAATAACATGGGAAACATTCAGTACTTC. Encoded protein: CASSLNNMGNIQYF.

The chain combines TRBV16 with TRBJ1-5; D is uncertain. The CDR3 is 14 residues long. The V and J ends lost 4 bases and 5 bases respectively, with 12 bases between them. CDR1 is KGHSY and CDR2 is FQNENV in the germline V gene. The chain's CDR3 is CASSLKDWDQPQHF. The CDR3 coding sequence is TGTGCCAGCAGCCTCAAGGACTGGGATCAGCCCCAGCATTTT.

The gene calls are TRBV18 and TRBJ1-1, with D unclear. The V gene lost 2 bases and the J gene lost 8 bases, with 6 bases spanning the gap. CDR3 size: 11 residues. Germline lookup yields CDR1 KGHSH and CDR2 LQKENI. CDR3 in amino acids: CASSPITEAFF. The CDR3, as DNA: TGTGCCAGCTCACCAATAACAGAAGCTTTCTTT.

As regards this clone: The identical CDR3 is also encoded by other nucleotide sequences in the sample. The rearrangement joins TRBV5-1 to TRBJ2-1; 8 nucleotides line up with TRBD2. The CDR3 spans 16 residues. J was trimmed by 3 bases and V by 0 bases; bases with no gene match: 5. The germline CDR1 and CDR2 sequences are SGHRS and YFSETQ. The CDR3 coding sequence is TGCGCCAGCAGCTTGGGTCTGGCGGGGGGCTACAATGAGCAGTTCTTC. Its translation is CASSLGLAGGYNEQFF.